Presented here are 7 T cell receptor beta chains from one specimen sequenced in a study of beta chain features in type 1 diabetes. The study, taken as a whole, reports: Type 1 diabetes patients showed a moderate but significant shortening of TCRB CDR3s in all four CD4+ subsets.

Sequencing targeted expressed TCRB transcripts, as all isolated RNA had been reverse transcribed. The protocol was immunoSEQ multiplex PCR, while the TCRdb copy is restricted to in-frame clones and leaves out a portion. The sample has hundreds of thousands of clones, over 12% seen once. Their specific antigens are unknown. The specimen sequenced was naive CD4+ T cells from blood. These receptors were collected from a man aged 18 to 30 with type 1 diabetes.

V and J are TRBV9 and TRBJ1-2; TRBD1 is a possible D gene (5 bases). Trimming stripped 0 bases from V and 2 bases from J, with 11 bases between. CDR1 is SGDLS and CDR2 is YYNGEE in the germline V gene. This CDR3 is built from 15 residues. The CDR3 nucleotides are TGTGCCAGCAGCGTAGGCAGGGCCGGGAACTATGGCTACACCTTC. Translation: CASSVGRAGNYGYTF.

This clone was detected only a few times. The gene calls are TRBV29-1 and TRBJ1-3, with TRBD1 matching 9 bases. The trim removed 6 bases at V and 11 bases at J, leaving 11 bases unmatched. There are 13 residues in the CDR3. Germline-derived CDR1 and CDR2 are SQVTM and ANQGSEA. The CDR3 DNA reads TGCAGCGTCGGGACAGGGCGAGATTCTCCCATATATTTT. Amino acid sequence: CSVGTGRDSPIYF.

V gene TRBV15 combines with J gene TRBJ1-1; a possible D gene is TRBD1 (6 bases). CDR1 LNHNV and CDR2 YYDKDF come from the germline V gene (reference sequence). This CDR3 region has 14 residues. Trimming stripped 6 bases from V and 6 bases from J, with 17 bases between. The CDR3 nucleotides read TGTGCCACCAGTCCCTTTTTGGAGGGGGCTGAAGCTTTCTTT. Translating it yields CATSPFLEGAEAFF.

The table lists this clone with a few counts. The chain is built from TRBV5-6 and TRBJ1-1, with unresolved D. With 3 bases removed from V and 8 bases from J, the gap between germline ends came to 11 bases. The CDR3 has 12 residues. Germline V CDR1 and CDR2: SGHDT, YYEEEE. The CDR3 is CASSWSVTEAFF. The CDR3 DNA reads TGTGCCAGCAGCTGGTCGGTCACGGAAGCTTTCTTT.

The chain carries TRBV29-1 and TRBJ2-6; perhaps D is TRBD1 or TRBD2 (5 bases each). Germline CDR1 reads SQVTM; CDR2 reads ANQGSEA. V lost 4 bases to trimming and J lost 11 bases, with 12 bases between them. The length of the CDR3 is 12 residues. The CDR3 reads CSVAGAPDVLTF. As DNA, the CDR3 is TGCAGCGTTGCCGGGGCGCCCGACGTCCTGACTTTC.

This clone has more than one count but fewer than ten. The CDR3 region has the DNA TGTGCCAGCAGGTCTCAGTCCTACTATGGCTACACCTTC. Amino acid sequence: CASRSQSYYGYTF. The chain couples TRBV6-5 to TRBJ1-2; no reliable D call. Looked up from germline, CDR1 is MNHEY and CDR2 is SVGAGI. V was shortened by 6 bases and J by 3 bases, with 11 bases between the two germline ends. The CDR3 is made up of 13 amino acids.

The chain is built from TRBV9 and TRBJ2-1; D not certain. The germline CDR1 and CDR2 sequences are SGDLS and YYNGEE. Trimming cost V 6 bases and J 0 bases, with 10 bases left between them. The CDR3 runs 14 residues. The CDR3 coding sequence is TGTGCCAGCAACCCTACCAGCTCCTACAATGAGCAGTTCTTC. Encoded protein: CASNPTSSYNEQFF.